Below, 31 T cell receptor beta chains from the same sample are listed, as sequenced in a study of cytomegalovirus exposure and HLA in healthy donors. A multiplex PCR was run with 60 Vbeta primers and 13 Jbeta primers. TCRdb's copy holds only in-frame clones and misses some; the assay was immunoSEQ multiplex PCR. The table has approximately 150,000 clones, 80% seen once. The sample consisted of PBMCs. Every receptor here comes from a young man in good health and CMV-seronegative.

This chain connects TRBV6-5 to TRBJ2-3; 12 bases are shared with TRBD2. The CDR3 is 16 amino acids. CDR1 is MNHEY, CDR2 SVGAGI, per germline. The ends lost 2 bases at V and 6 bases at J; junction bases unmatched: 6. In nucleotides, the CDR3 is TGTGCCAGCAGTTACGCTAGCGGGAGGGCCGGGGATACGCAGTATTTT. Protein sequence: CASSYASGRAGDTQYF.

The CDR3 is CASSSTSGTRGTDTQYF. The CDR3 nucleotides are TGTGCCAGCAGCTCTACCTCCGGGACTAGGGGCACAGATACGCAGTATTTT. J is TRBJ2-3 and V is TRBV7-9; TRBD2 agrees at 8 bases. This CDR3 region has 17 residues. CDR1 and CDR2 (germline): SEHNR, FQNEAQ (reference sequence). Trimming removed 4 bases from V and 1 base from J; junction bases left unmatched: 10. Full variable domain (remainder filled in from reference TRBV7-9 and TRBJ2-3): DTGVSQNPRHKITKRGQNVTFRCDPISEHNRLYWYRQTLGQGPEFLTYFQNEAQLEKSRLLSDRFSAERPKGSFSTLEIQRTEQGDSAMYLCASSSTSGTRGTDTQYFGPGTRLTVL.

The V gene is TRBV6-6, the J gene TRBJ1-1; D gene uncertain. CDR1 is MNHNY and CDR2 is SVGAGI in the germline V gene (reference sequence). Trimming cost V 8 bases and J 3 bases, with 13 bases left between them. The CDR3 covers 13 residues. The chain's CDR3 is CASGEAWDTEAFF. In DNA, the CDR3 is TGTGCCAGCGGGGAGGCTTGGGACACTGAAGCTTTCTTT.

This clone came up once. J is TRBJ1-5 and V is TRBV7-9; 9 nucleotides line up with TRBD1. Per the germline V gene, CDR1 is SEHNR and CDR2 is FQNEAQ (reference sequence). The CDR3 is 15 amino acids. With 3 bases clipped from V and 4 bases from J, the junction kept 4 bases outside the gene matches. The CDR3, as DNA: TGTGCCAGCAGCTTCCGGACAGGGGTAAATCAGCCCCAGCATTTT. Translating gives CASSFRTGVNQPQHF.

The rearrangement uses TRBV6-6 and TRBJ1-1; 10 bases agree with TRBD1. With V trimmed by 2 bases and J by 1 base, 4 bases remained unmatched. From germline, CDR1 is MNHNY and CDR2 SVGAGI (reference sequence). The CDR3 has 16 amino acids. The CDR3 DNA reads TGTGCCAGCAGTTACCATCGACAGGGGGCGAACACTGAAGCTTTCTTT. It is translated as CASSYHRQGANTEAFF.

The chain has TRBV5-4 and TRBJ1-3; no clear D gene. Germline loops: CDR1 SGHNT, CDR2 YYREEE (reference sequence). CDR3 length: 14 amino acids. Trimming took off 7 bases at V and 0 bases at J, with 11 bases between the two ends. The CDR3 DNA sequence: TGTGCCAGCTCCACACCGCTCTCTGGAAACACCATATATTTT. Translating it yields CASSTPLSGNTIYF.

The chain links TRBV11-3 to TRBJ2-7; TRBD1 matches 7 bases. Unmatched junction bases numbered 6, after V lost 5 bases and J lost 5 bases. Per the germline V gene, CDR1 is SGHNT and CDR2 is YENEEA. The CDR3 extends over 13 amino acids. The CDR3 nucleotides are TGTGCCAGCAGCCCGAGGGGGCATCACGAGCAGTACTTC. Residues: CASSPRGHHEQYF.

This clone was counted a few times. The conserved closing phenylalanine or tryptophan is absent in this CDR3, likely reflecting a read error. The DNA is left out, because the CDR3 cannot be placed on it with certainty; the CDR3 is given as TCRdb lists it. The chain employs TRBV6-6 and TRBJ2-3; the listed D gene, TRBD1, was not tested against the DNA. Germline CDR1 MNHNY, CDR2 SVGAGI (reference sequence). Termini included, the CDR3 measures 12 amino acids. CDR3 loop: CASSNTGTGVMA.

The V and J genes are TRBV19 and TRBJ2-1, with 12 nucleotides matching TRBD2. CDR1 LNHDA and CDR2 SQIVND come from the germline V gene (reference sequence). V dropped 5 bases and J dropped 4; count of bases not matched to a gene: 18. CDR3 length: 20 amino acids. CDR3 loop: CASSSPQTGLAGPYYNEQFF. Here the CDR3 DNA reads TGTGCCAGTAGTTCCCCCCAAACCGGACTAGCGGGACCGTATTACAATGAGCAGTTCTTC. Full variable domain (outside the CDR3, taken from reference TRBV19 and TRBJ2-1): DGGITQSPKYLFRKEGQNVTLSCEQNLNHDAMYWYRQDPGQGLRLIYYSQIVNDFQKGDIAEGYSVSREKKESFPLTVTSAQKNPTAFYLCASSSPQTGLAGPYYNEQFFGPGTRLTVL.

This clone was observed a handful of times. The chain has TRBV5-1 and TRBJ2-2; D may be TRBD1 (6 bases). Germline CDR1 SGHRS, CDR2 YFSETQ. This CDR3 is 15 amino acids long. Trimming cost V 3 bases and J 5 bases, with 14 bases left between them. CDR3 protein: CASSYPGQGTGELFF. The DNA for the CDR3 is TGCGCCAGCAGCTATCCGGGACAAGGGACCGGGGAGCTGTTTTTT.

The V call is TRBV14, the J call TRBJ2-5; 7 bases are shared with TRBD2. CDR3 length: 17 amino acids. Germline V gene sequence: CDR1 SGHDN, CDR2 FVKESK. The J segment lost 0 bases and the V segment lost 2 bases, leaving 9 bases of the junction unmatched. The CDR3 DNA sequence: TGTGCCAGCAGCCAACCCCGGAGCGGGGTGAACCAAGAGACCCAGTACTTC. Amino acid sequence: CASSQPRSGVNQETQYF.

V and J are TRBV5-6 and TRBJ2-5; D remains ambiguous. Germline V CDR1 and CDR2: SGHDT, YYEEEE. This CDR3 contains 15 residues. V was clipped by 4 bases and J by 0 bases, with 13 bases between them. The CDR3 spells CASSGPREDQETQYF. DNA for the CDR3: TGTGCCAGCAGCGGGCCGAGAGAAGACCAAGAGACCCAGTACTTC.

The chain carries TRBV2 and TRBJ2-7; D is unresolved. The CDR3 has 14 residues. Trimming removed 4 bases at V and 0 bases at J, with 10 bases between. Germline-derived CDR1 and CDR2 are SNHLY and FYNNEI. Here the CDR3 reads CASSAGSLSYEQYF. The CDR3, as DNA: TGTGCCAGCAGTGCGGGTTCCCTCTCCTACGAGCAGTACTTC.

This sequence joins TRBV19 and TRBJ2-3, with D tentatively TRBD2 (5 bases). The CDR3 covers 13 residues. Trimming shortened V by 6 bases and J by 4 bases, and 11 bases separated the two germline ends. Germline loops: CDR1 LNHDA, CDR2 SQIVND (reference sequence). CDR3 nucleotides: TGTGCCAGTAGGCGGGTAGAAGCAGATACGCAGTATTTT. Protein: CASRRVEADTQYF.

The CDR3 DNA reads as TGTGCCAGCAGTGATCAGGTGAACACTGAAGCTTTCTTT. Amino acids: CASSDQVNTEAFF. V gene TRBV2 combines with J gene TRBJ1-1; unclear D gene. From germline, CDR1 is SNHLY and CDR2 FYNNEI. Trimming shortened V by 3 bases and J by 0 bases, and 5 bases separated the two germline ends. The CDR3 is made up of 13 amino acids.

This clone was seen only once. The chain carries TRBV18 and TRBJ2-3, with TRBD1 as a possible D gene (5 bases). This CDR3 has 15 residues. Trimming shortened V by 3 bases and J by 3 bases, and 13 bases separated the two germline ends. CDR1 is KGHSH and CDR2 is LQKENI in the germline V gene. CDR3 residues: CASSPGLAGTDTQYF. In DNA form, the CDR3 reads TGTGCCAGCTCACCGGGGCTGGCCGGGACAGATACGCAGTATTTT.

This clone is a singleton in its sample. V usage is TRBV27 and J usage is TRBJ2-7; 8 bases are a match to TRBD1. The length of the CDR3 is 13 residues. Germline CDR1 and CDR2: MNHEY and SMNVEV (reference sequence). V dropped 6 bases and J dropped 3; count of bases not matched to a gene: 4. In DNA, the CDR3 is TGTGCCAGCAGCTTGGACAGGGACTACGAGCAGTACTTC. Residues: CASSLDRDYEQYF.

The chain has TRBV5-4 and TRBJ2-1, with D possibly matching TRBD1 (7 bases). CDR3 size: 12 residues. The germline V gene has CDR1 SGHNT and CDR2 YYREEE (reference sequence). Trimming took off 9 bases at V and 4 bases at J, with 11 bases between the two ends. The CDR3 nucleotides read TGTGCCACAGGGGGGTCTTACAATGAGCAGTTCTTC. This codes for CATGGSYNEQFF.

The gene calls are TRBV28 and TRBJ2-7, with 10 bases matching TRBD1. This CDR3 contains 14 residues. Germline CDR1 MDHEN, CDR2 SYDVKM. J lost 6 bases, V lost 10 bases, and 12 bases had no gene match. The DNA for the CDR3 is TGTGCCACCAGGACCGGGACAGGGGTTAGCGAGCAGTACTTC. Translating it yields CATRTGTGVSEQYF.

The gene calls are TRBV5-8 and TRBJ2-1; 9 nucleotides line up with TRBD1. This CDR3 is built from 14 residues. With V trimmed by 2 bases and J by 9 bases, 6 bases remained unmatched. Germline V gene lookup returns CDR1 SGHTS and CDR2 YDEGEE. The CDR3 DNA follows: TGTGCCAGCAGCTTACAGGGGGCCCACAGTGAGCAGTTCTTC. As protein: CASSLQGAHSEQFF.

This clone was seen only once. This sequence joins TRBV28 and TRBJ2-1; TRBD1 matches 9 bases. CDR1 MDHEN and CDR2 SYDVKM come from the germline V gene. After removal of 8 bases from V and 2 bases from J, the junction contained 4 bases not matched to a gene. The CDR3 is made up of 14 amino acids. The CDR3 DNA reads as TGTGCCAGCGAGGGGGACAGGGCCTACAATGAGCAGTTCTTC. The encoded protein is CASEGDRAYNEQFF.

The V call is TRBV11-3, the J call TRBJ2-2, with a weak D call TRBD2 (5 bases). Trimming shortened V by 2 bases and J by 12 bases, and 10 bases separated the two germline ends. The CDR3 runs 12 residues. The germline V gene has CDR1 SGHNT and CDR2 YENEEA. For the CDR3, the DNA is TGTGCCAGCAGCTTAACCCCGGGGAAGCTGTTTTTT. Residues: CASSLTPGKLFF.

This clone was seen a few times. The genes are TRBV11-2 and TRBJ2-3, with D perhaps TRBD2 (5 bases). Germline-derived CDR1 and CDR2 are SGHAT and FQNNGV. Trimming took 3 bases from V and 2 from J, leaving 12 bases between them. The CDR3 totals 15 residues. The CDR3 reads CASSFTAEYTDTQYF. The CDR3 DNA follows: TGTGCCAGCAGCTTCACAGCGGAATACACAGATACGCAGTATTTT.

The CDR3 DNA follows: TGTGCCAGCAGCCCGGGACAGGCGAGCAATCAGCCCCAGCATTTT. Encoded protein: CASSPGQASNQPQHF. The chain recombines TRBV6-1 with TRBJ1-5; 8 bases line up with TRBD1. The CDR3 runs to 15 residues. J lost 1 base, V lost 6 bases, and 5 bases had no gene match. Looked up from germline, CDR1 is MNHNS and CDR2 is SASEGT.

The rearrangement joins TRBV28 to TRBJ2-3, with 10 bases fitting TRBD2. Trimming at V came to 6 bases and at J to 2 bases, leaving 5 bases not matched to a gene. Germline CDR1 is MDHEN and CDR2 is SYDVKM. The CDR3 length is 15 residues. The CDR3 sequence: CASRLAGGPTDTQYF. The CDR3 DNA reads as TGTGCCAGCAGATTAGCGGGAGGCCCCACAGATACGCAGTATTTT.

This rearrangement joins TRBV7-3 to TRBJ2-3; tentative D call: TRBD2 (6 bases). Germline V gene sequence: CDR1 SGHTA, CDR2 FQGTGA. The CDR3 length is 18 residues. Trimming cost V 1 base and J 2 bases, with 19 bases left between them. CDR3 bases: TGTGCCAGCAGCTTAAGATCGTCAGGAGGGGCCTACACAGATACGCAGTATTTT. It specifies CASSLRSSGGAYTDTQYF.

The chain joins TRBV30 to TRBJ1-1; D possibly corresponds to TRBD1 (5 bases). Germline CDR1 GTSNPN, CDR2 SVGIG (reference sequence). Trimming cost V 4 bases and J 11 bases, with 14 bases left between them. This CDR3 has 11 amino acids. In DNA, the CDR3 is TGTGCCTGGAACAGGCCCGTAGGGGCTTTCTTT. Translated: CAWNRPVGAFF.

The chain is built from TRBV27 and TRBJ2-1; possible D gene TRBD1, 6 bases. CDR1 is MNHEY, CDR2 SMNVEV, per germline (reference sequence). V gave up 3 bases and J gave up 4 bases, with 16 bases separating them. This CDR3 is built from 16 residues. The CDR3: CASSLGASGLYNEQFF. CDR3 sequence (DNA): TGTGCCAGCAGTTTGGGGGCCTCCGGACTGTACAATGAGCAGTTCTTC.

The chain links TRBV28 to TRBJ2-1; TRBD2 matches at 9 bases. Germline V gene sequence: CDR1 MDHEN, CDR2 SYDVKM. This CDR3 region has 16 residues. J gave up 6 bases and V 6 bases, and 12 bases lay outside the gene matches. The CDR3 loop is CASSWGLAGQGNEQFF. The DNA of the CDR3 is TGTGCCAGCAGCTGGGGGCTAGCGGGGCAAGGCAATGAGCAGTTCTTC.

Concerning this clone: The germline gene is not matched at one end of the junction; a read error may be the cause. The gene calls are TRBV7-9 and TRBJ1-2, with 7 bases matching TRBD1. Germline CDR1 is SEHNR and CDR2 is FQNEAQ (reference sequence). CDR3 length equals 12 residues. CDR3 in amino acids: CSSSDRVDGYTF. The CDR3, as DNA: TGTTCCAGCAGTGACAGGGTCGATGGCTACACCTTC.

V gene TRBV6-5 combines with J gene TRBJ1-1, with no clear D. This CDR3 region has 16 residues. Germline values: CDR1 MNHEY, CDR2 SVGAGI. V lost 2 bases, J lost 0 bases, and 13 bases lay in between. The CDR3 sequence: CASSYGEWGMNTEAFF. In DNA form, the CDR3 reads TGTGCCAGCAGTTACGGGGAGTGGGGAATGAACACTGAAGCTTTCTTT.